The text below deals with one TCR beta chain. TCRdb re-called the 5' RACE reads; one entry per CDR3 protein, DNA not given. The sample table includes a few hundred thousand distinct CDR3 sequences. This specimen comes from a study of monozygotic twins with inflammatory bowel disease. The source of this sequence is a human donor with ulcerative colitis or Crohn's disease, or a healthy co-twin of an affected twin (not recorded which). Sequencing was carried out using blood.

This CDR3 is CSASPTTNSYEQYF. The V call is TRBV20-1, the J call TRBJ2-7. This CDR3 is built from 14 residues. Germline V lookup: CDR1 DFQATT, CDR2 SNEGSKA (reference sequence).